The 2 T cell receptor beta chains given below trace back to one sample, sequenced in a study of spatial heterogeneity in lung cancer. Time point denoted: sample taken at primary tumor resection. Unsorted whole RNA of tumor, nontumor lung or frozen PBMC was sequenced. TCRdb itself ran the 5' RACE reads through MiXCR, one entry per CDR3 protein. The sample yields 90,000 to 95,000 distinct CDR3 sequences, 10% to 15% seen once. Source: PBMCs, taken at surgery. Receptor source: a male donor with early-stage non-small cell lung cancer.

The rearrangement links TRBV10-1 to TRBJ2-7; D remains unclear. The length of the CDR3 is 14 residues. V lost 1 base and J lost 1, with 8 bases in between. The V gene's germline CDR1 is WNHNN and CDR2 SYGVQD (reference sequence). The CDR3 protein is CASSELTQSYEQYF. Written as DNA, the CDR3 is TGCGCCAGCAGTGAGTTAACCCAATCCTACGAGCAGTACTTC.

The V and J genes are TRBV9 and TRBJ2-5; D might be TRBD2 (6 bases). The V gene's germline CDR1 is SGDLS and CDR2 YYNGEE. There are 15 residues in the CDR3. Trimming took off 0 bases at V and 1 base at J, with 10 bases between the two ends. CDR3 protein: CASSVVSGGQETQYF. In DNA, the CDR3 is TGTGCCAGCAGCGTAGTGTCCGGGGGCCAAGAGACCCAGTACTTC.